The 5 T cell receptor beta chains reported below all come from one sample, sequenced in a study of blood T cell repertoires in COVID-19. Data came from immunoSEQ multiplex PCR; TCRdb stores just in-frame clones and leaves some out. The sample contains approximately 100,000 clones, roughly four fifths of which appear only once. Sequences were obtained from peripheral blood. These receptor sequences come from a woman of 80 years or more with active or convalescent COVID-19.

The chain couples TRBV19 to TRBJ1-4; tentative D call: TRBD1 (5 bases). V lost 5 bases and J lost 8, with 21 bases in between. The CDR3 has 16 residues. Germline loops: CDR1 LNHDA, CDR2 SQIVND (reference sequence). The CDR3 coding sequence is TGTGCCAGTAGTTTCTCCTCCGTCGGGGGAAGGGAAAAACTGTTTTTT. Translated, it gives CASSFSSVGGREKLFF.

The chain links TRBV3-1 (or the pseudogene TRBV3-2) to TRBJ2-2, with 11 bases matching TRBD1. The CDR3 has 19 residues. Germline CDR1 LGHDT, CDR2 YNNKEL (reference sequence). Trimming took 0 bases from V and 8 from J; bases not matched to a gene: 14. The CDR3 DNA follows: TGTGCCAGCAGCCAAGATCGACCGTGGGACAGGGGGAAGTCGGGGGAGCTGTTTTTT. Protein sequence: CASSQDRPWDRGKSGELFF.

The CDR3 protein is CASSRGLPEEFF. CDR3 DNA sequence: TGTGCCAGCAGCAGAGGACTCCCTGAAGAGTTCTTC. The chain joins TRBV6-5 to TRBJ2-1; TRBD2 might be the D (5 bases). This CDR3 spans 12 amino acids. V dropped 6 bases and J dropped 14 bases, with 17 bases sitting between them. The germline V gene has CDR1 MNHEY and CDR2 SVGAGI.

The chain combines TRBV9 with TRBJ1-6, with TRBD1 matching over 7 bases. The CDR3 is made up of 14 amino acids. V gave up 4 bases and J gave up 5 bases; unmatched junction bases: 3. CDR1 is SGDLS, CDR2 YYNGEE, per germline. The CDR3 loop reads CASSPGQDNSPLHF. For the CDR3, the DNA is TGTGCCAGCAGCCCCGGACAGGATAATTCACCCCTCCACTTT.

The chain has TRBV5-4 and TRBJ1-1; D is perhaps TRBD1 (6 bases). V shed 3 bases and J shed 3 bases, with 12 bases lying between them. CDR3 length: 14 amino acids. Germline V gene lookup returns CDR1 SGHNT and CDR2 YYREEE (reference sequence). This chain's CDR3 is CASSYRAGDTEAFF. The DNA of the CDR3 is TGTGCCAGCAGCTACAGGGCCGGAGACACTGAAGCTTTCTTT.